What follows are 14 T cell receptor beta chains derived from one specimen sequenced in a study of shared clonotypes between healthy human individuals. CD45RO-negative cells were positively selected for CCR7, leaving out terminally differentiated effector memory CD45RA+ cells. TCRdb keeps only in-frame clones here, not all; method: immunoSEQ multiplex PCR. The data hold more than 500,000 clones, with roughly 95% observed a single time. Material for sequencing was naive CD8+ T cells sorted from blood. Receptors originate from a woman aged 25 to 39 in good health.

V gene TRBV6-6 combines with J gene TRBJ1-4, with 8 nucleotides matching TRBD1. Trimming at V came to 6 bases and at J to 2 bases, leaving 8 bases not matched to a gene. Germline CDR1 reads MNHNY; CDR2 reads SVGAGI (reference sequence). This CDR3 contains 16 residues. This CDR3 is CASSPTGEGTNEKLFF. CDR3 DNA: TGTGCCAGCAGCCCGACAGGGGAAGGGACTAATGAAAAACTGTTTTTT.

The rearrangement links TRBV5-4 to TRBJ2-7; TRBD2 agrees at 9 bases. Germline V gene data show CDR1 as SGHNT and CDR2 as YYREEE (reference sequence). Trimming removed 10 bases from V and 1 base from J; junction bases left unmatched: 6. CDR3 length equals 13 residues. Written as DNA, the CDR3 is TGTGCCGTCCGGACTAGCGAGTCCTACGAGCAGTACTTC. Residues: CAVRTSESYEQYF.

The chain's CDR3 is CASSFRSGYNEQFF. The CDR3 nucleotides read TGTGCCAGCAGTTTCCGGTCCGGCTACAATGAGCAGTTCTTC. V is TRBV27 and J is TRBJ2-1; D unresolved. V was clipped by 3 bases and J by 3 bases, with 9 bases between them. The germline gives CDR1 MNHEY, CDR2 SMNVEV (reference sequence). The CDR3 sequence is 14 residues long.

The CDR3, as DNA: TGCGCCAGCAGCACGGACGGAACCTACGAGCAGTACTTC. This sequence encodes CASSTDGTYEQYF. The V gene is TRBV5-1, the J gene TRBJ2-7; the D is unclear. This CDR3 is 13 amino acids long. Deletions cut 4 bases from V and 2 bases from J, with 10 bases between. From germline, CDR1 is SGHRS and CDR2 YFSETQ.

CDR3 protein: CASTASGYSYEQYF. CDR3 nucleotide sequence: TGTGCCAGTACCGCTAGCGGTTACTCCTACGAGCAGTACTTC. The rearrangement joins TRBV19 to TRBJ2-7; 7 positions match TRBD2. Unmatched junction bases numbered 6, after V lost 7 bases and J lost 0 bases. Germline V gene lookup returns CDR1 LNHDA and CDR2 SQIVND (reference sequence). This CDR3 has 14 residues.

The V call is TRBV4-1, the J call TRBJ2-1, with a weak D call TRBD1 (6 bases). This CDR3 spans 15 amino acids. Germline V lookup: CDR1 MGHRA, CDR2 YSYEKL. Trimming pared 0 bases from V and 4 bases from J, leaving 10 bases between. CDR3 sequence reads: CASSQEGQGYNEQFF. The CDR3 region has the DNA TGCGCCAGCAGCCAAGAAGGGCAGGGGTACAATGAGCAGTTCTTC.

The chain recombines TRBV19 with TRBJ1-5; unclear D gene. CDR3 length equals 13 residues. Per the germline V gene, CDR1 is LNHDA and CDR2 is SQIVND (reference sequence). Trimming removed 3 bases at V and 3 bases at J, with 6 bases between. The DNA of the CDR3 is TGTGCCAGTAGTATCGGAACCAATCAGCCCCAGCATTTT. It codes for CASSIGTNQPQHF.

The chain links TRBV19 to TRBJ1-1; no clear D gene. Germline CDR1 LNHDA, CDR2 SQIVND (reference sequence). The V and J ends lost 7 bases and 5 bases respectively, with 20 bases between them. The CDR3 sequence is 15 residues long. CDR3 in amino acids: CASTWGDHMGTEAFF. The CDR3 bases are TGTGCCAGTACTTGGGGAGACCACATGGGGACTGAAGCTTTCTTT.

The gene calls are TRBV5-1 and TRBJ1-3; D is unclear. Trimming left V 2 bases short and J 0 bases short, with 6 bases between. Germline assignment: CDR1 SGHRS and CDR2 YFSETQ. The CDR3 has 14 amino acids. This CDR3 is CASSFFSSGNTIYF. The CDR3 region has the DNA TGCGCCAGCAGCTTTTTCAGCTCTGGAAACACCATATATTTT.

The rearrangement joins TRBV2 to TRBJ2-1, with TRBD2 matching over 9 bases. CDR1 SNHLY and CDR2 FYNNEI come from the germline V gene. Trimming removed 5 bases from V and 1 base from J; junction bases left unmatched: 12. This CDR3 spans 18 amino acids. This chain's CDR3 is CASSLSPRTSVSYNEQFF. The CDR3 DNA follows: TGTGCCAGCAGTCTCTCCCCCCGGACTAGCGTTTCCTACAATGAGCAGTTCTTC.

The CDR3 is CATELEPTGAYEQYF. The CDR3 region has the DNA TGTGCCACCGAGCTAGAACCGACAGGAGCCTACGAGCAGTACTTC. This sequence joins TRBV6-5 and TRBJ2-7, with D tentatively TRBD1 (6 bases). The V and J ends lost 10 bases and 2 bases respectively, with 21 bases between them. The length of the CDR3 is 15 residues. The germline V gene has CDR1 MNHEY and CDR2 SVGAGI.

The chain links TRBV5-8 to TRBJ1-2; no definite D call. The V gene's germline CDR1 is SGHTS and CDR2 YDEGEE. The CDR3 contains 14 residues. The V gene lost 8 bases and the J gene lost 7 bases, with 21 bases spanning the gap. The chain's CDR3 is CASPGSYSARGYTF. DNA for the CDR3: TGTGCCAGTCCCGGTTCTTACTCGGCTCGTGGCTACACCTTC.

The rearrangement joins TRBV28 to TRBJ1-1; tentatively, D is TRBD1 (6 bases). Germline V gene sequence: CDR1 MDHEN, CDR2 SYDVKM. With 5 bases removed from V and 2 bases from J, the gap between germline ends came to 12 bases. The CDR3 sequence is 14 residues long. DNA of the CDR3: TGTGCCAGCAGTATAATGACAGGCAACACTGAAGCTTTCTTT. Translated, it gives CASSIMTGNTEAFF.

The chain recombines TRBV7-9 with TRBJ2-2; D is possibly TRBD1 (6 bases). Germline lookup yields CDR1 SEHNR and CDR2 FQNEAQ (reference sequence). Trimming cost V 5 bases and J 2 bases, with 15 bases left between them. This CDR3 has 16 amino acids. The CDR3 nucleotides are TGTGCCAGCAGCGATTCGACAGGAGTCAACACCGGGGAGCTGTTTTTT. This gives the protein CASSDSTGVNTGELFF.